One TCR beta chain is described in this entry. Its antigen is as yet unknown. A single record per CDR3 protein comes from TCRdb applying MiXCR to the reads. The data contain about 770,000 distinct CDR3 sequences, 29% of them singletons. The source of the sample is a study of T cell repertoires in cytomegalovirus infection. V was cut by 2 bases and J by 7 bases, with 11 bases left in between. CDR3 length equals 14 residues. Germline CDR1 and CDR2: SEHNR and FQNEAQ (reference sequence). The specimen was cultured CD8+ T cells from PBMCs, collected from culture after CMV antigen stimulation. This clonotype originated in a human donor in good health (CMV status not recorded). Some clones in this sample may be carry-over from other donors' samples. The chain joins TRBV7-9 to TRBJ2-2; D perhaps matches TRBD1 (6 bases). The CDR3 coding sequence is TGTGCCAGCAGCTTACAGGGGTCCTACGGGGAGCTGTTTTTT. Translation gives CASSLQGSYGELFF. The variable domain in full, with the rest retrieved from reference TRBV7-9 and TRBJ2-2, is DTGVSQNPRHKITKRGQNVTFRCDPISEHNRLYWYRQTLGQGPEFLTYFQNEAQLEKSRLLSDRFSAERPKGSFSTLEIQRTEQGDSAMYLCASSLQGSYGELFFGEGSRLTVL.